The rows below give T cell receptor beta chains drawn from one sample of a study of PD-1 blockade in classical Hodgkin lymphoma. TCRdb keeps only in-frame clones here, not all; method: immunoSEQ multiplex PCR. The data contain some 20,000 clones, roughly 85% of them seen just once; the ten biggest clones take up around 14%. The sample consisted of peripheral blood mononuclear cells (PBMCs), taken before the second cycle of nivolumab. The source of these receptors is a human donor with classical Hodgkin lymphoma. Each CDR3 is given with its conserved first and last residue. D genes are given only for firm matches. The size of a clone is reported for some rows only, either as once, few or many, or as a class for expanded clones.

V gene	J gene	D gene	clone size	CDR3 DNA	CDR3 protein
TRBV2	TRBJ2-3	TRBD2	once	TGTGCCAGCCAGACCGGACTAGCGTATGGCACAGATACGCAGTATTTT	CASQTGLAYGTDTQYF
TRBV27	TRBJ2-3	.	.	TGTGCCAGCAGGTATAGGGGGACCCCACAAGGCACAGATACGCAGTATTTT	CASRYRGTPQGTDTQYF
TRBV5-1	TRBJ1-2	.	.	TGCGCCAGCAGCTTGGGACAGGAGTACTATGGCTACACCTTC	CASSLGQEYYGYTF
TRBV6-6	TRBJ1-3	.	.	TGTGCCAGCAGCTATGAGGGGGTCTCTGGAAACACCATATATTTT	CASSYEGVSGNTIYF
TRBV5-1	TRBJ1-1	TRBD1	few	TGCGCCAGCAGCTTGGGCAGGGGGCCGGGGAACACTGAAGCTTTCTTT	CASSLGRGPGNTEAFF
TRBV27	TRBJ2-3	TRBD2	.	TGTGCCAGCAGTCCTTATGCCCCAACCCTGGCGGGGGGCAGCACAGATACGCAGTATTTT	CASSPYAPTLAGGSTDTQYF
TRBV4-3	TRBJ2-7	TRBD2	.	TGCGCCAGCAGCCAAGATCTTGGACTAGCGGGCCCCAATAACGAGCAGTACTTC	CASSQDLGLAGPNNEQYF
TRBV5-1	TRBJ2-7	.	.	TGCGCCAGCAGCATACAGGGCTACGAGCAGTACTTC	CASSIQGYEQYF
TRBV5-1	TRBJ1-1	TRBD1	.	TGCGCCAGCAGCTCCCAGGGGGTAGCGAACACTGAAGCTTTCTTT	CASSSQGVANTEAFF
TRBV7-3	TRBJ1-1	.	.	TGTGCCAGCAGCACGGACAGCGGTGAAGCTTTCTTT	CASSTDSGEAFF
TRBV9	TRBJ1-2	.	.	TGTGCCAGCAGCGTAGGGACGGGATATGGCTACACCTTC	CASSVGTGYGYTF
TRBV5-4	TRBJ1-2	TRBD1	.	TGTGCCAGCAGCCCGCAGGGGGTCGATGGCTACACCTTC	CASSPQGVDGYTF
TRBV7-8	TRBJ2-1	TRBD2	.	TGTGCCAGCAGCTTTCCGGGACTAGCGACCTACAATGAGCAGTTCTTC	CASSFPGLATYNEQFF
TRBV5-1	TRBJ1-1	.	.	TGCGCCAGCAGCTTGGTAAATAAACCGAACACTGAAGCTTTCTTT	CASSLVNKPNTEAFF
TRBV18	TRBJ2-3	.	once	TGTGCCAGCTCACCTCAAAGAGGGGCCTACACAGATACGCAGTATTTT	CASSPQRGAYTDTQYF
TRBV5-1	TRBJ2-5	.	.	TGCGCCAGCAGCTGGGGGGTATACGGGGAGACCCAGTACTTC	CASSWGVYGETQYF
TRBV5-1	TRBJ2-4	TRBD1	.	TGCGCCAGCAGCGAGCAGGGGGAAGCCAAAAACATTCAGTACTTC	CASSEQGEAKNIQYF
TRBV5-1	TRBJ1-2	.	.	TGCGCCAGCAGCTTGGAGGGGGTAGACCATGGCTACACCTTC	CASSLEGVDHGYTF
TRBV15	TRBJ2-2	TRBD2	.	TGTGCCACCAGCAGGGGAGGGACTAGCACCGGGGAGCTGTTTTTT	CATSRGGTSTGELFF
TRBV27	TRBJ2-3	TRBD2	few	TGTGCCAGCAGCAAAACTAGCGGGGGTTTCACAGATACTGGTTATTTT	CASSKTSGGFTDTGYF
TRBV4-1	TRBJ1-4	.	.	TGCGCCAGCAGCCAAGATTCGCAGGTCTTGAATGAAAAACTGTTTTTT	CASSQDSQVLNEKLFF
TRBV7-9	TRBJ1-5	.	.	TGTGCCAGCAGCTTAGAAGGTTCTCAGCCCCAGCATTTT	CASSLEGSQPQHF
TRBV5-1	TRBJ1-1	.	.	TGCGCCAGCAGCTTTAGCCTGGGGAACACTGAAGCTTTCTTT	CASSFSLGNTEAFF
TRBV7-9	TRBJ2-2	TRBD2	.	TGTGCCAGCAGCTCCAGCGGGGGGAACACCGGGGAGCTGTTTTTT	CASSSSGGNTGELFF
TRBV19	TRBJ2-5	.	.	TGTGCCACCCGAGGTGGGGTGACCCAGTACTTC	CATRGGVTQYF
TRBV7-9	TRBJ2-1	.	.	TGTGCCAGCAGCTTTTTGGGCGGAACCTACAATGAGCAGTTCTTC	CASSFLGGTYNEQFF
TRBV5-1	TRBJ2-5	.	few	TGCGCCAGCAGCTTGAAAGAGACCCAGTACTTC	CASSLKETQYF
TRBV5-1	TRBJ2-7	TRBD2	.	TGCGCCAGCAGCGAAGCACAAATGACTAGCGCCTACGAGCAGTACTTC	CASSEAQMTSAYEQYF
TRBV7-9	TRBJ1-4	.	.	TGTGCCAGCAGCCCAAATGGGGGGGCAAGGGAAAAACTGTTTTTT	CASSPNGGAREKLFF
TRBV5-1	TRBJ2-3	TRBD2	.	TGCGCCAGCAGCTTGAGCGGGGGTGGCACAGATACGCAGTATTTT	CASSLSGGGTDTQYF
TRBV5-1	TRBJ1-1	TRBD1	.	TGCGCCAGCAGCTTCCCGGACAGGGTGGGTGAGGCTTTCTTT	CASSFPDRVGEAFF
TRBV7-3	TRBJ1-1	TRBD1	once	TGTGCCAGCAGCCCAGGGGGGTACACTGAAGCTTTCTTT	CASSPGGYTEAFF
TRBV7-9	TRBJ1-2	.	.	TGTGCCAGCAGCTTAGCATACGGAATTAACTATGGCTACACCTTC	CASSLAYGINYGYTF
TRBV2	TRBJ2-3	.	.	TGTGCCAGCACTGTCAGAACAGATACGCAGTATTTT	CASTVRTDTQYF
TRBV7-2	TRBJ2-7	.	.	TGTGCCAGCAGCTTTACGGGGAACTCCTACGAGCAGTACTTC	CASSFTGNSYEQYF
TRBV7-2	TRBJ1-2	.	.	TGTGCCAGCAGCCACCCTCTTACAGGGCTGTATGGCTACACCTTC	CASSHPLTGLYGYTF
TRBV7-9	TRBJ1-1	.	.	TGTGCCAGCAGCTTAGGCGAGAACACTGAAGCTTTCTTT	CASSLGENTEAFF
TRBV7-8	TRBJ2-1	.	.	TGTGCCAGCAGCTTAGCGGGTCTTGAGCAGTTCTTC	CASSLAGLEQFF
TRBV4-2	TRBJ2-7	.	.	TGTGCCAGCAGCTTCTATGGGGGGGAGCAGTACTTC	CASSFYGGEQYF
TRBV7-9	TRBJ2-5	.	.	TGTGCCAGCAGTTTCGAACGACTGACCCAAGAGACCCAGTACTTC	CASSFERLTQETQYF
TRBV18	TRBJ2-5	.	.	TGTGCCAGCTCACCACCTGGGCAGCAAGAGACCCAGTACTTC	CASSPPGQQETQYF
TRBV7-9	TRBJ2-7	.	once	TGTGCCAGCAGCCGAACAGGGTGGGGCGTCGAGCAGTACTTC	CASSRTGWGVEQYF
TRBV7-6	TRBJ2-5	.	.	TGTGCCAGCAGCTTCCGGGGGGCGGAACAAGAGACCCAGTACTTC	CASSFRGAEQETQYF
TRBV7-9	TRBJ2-7	.	.	TGTGCCAGCAGCTTAAAGGCCGGCCCGGGGGAGCAGTACTTC	CASSLKAGPGEQYF
TRBV2	TRBJ1-5	.	.	TGTGCCAGCAGTGGCACCCCTCCGCAGCCCCAGCATTTT	CASSGTPPQPQHF
TRBV19	TRBJ1-1	.	.	TGTGCCAGTAGTATTCACTTCAACACTGAAGCTTTCTTT	CASSIHFNTEAFF
TRBV6-5	TRBJ1-1	TRBD1	.	TGTGCCAGCAGACTCGGGACAGGGGGCACTGAAGCTTTCTTT	CASRLGTGGTEAFF
TRBV19	TRBJ1-2	.	.	TGTGCCAGTATCGATACGGGGGAGGGCTACACCTTC	CASIDTGEGYTF
TRBV5-1	TRBJ1-1	.	few	TGCGCCAGCAGCTTAACAGCCCTGAACACTGAAGCTTTCTTT	CASSLTALNTEAFF
TRBV7-2	TRBJ1-6	.	.	TGTGCCAGCTTACCCTCCGGCGGTGGTTCACCCCTCCACTTT	CASLPSGGGSPLHF
TRBV7-2	TRBJ2-5	.	.	TGTGCCAGCAGCCGTCTCTCTCCAGAGACCCAGTACTTC	CASSRLSPETQYF
TRBV27	TRBJ1-2	.	.	TGTGCCAGCAGTTTATCCCTGGCCTATGGCTACACCTTC	CASSLSLAYGYTF
TRBV11-3	TRBJ1-3	TRBD1	.	TGTGCCAGCAGCTTAGATGGGACAGGGCCTAAAAGAGACACCATATATTTT	CASSLDGTGPKRDTIYF
TRBV6-1	TRBJ2-6	TRBD1	.	TGTGCCAGCAGTGAAGGACAGGGTGGGGCCAACGTCCTGACTTTC	CASSEGQGGANVLTF
TRBV19	TRBJ2-5	.	.	TGTGCCAGTACAACGGGGGAACAAGAGACCCAGTACTTC	CASTTGEQETQYF
TRBV19	TRBJ2-1	.	.	TGTGCCAGTAGCTTATGGGGCGAGCAGTTCTTC	CASSLWGEQFF
TRBV27	TRBJ2-2	TRBD1	.	TGTGCCAGCAGCCCGGGACAGCTGAACACCGGGGAGCTGTTTTTT	CASSPGQLNTGELFF